A single sample is the source of the 5 T cell receptor beta chains below, sequenced in a study of T-cell memory formation after mild COVID-19. TCRdb re-analysed the 5' RACE reads in MiXCR, keeping a single row per CDR3 protein. The table has fewer than 150,000 distinct CDR3 sequences, 20% to 25% seen once. The sequenced sample was PBMCs or a T cell subset sorted from them (not recorded which). These receptors all stem from a man younger than 35 who had mild COVID-19 (a few samples of this study predate the infection). Cell type and time point are not known.

This clonotype was observed at least ten times. V and J are TRBV12-3 or TRBV12-4 and TRBJ1-5; D is uncertain. This CDR3 has 15 residues. The ends were cut back, 3 bases at V and 0 bases at J, with 9 bases in the middle. CDR3 in amino acids: CASSLGYVSNQPQHF. CDR3 in DNA: TGTGCCAGCAGTTTGGGCTACGTTAGCAATCAGCCCCAGCATTTT.

This clonotype has a handful of counts. The chain joins TRBV6-6 to TRBJ1-5; TRBD1 agrees at 7 bases. This CDR3 is 15 amino acids long. Germline V lookup: CDR1 MNHNY, CDR2 SVGAGI (reference sequence). The V and J ends lost 2 bases and 5 bases, in that order; junction bases with no gene match: 6. The DNA of the CDR3 is TGTGCCAGCAGTTACCCGACAGGGAGGGATCAGCCCCAGCATTTT. As protein: CASSYPTGRDQPQHF.

This clonotype has only a few counts. The V and J genes are TRBV4-3 and TRBJ1-1, with no clear D. Germline V gene lookup returns CDR1 LGHNA and CDR2 YSLEER. This CDR3 region has 14 residues. Trimming removed 2 bases from V and 4 bases from J, with 11 bases in between. CDR3 nucleotides: TGCGCCAGCAGCCAATCCCGGGTGATCACTGAAGCTTTCTTT. It translates to CASSQSRVITEAFF.

This sequence joins TRBV5-1 and TRBJ2-1; 7 nucleotides align to TRBD1. Germline CDR1 is SGHRS and CDR2 is YFSETQ. The CDR3 runs to 14 residues. V gave up 5 bases and J gave up 3 bases; unmatched junction bases: 5. Here the CDR3 reads CASSQQGNYNEQFF. The CDR3, as DNA: TGCGCCAGCAGTCAACAGGGGAACTACAATGAGCAGTTCTTC.

V and J are TRBV6-2 or TRBV6-3 and TRBJ1-1; TRBD1 might be the D (5 bases). Germline loops: CDR1 MNHEY, CDR2 SVGEGT. The V gene lost 8 bases and the J gene lost 5 bases, with 15 bases spanning the gap. The CDR3 contains 13 residues. CDR3 protein: CASGGYPGTEAFF. In DNA, the CDR3 is TGTGCCAGCGGGGGATATCCAGGGACTGAAGCTTTCTTT.